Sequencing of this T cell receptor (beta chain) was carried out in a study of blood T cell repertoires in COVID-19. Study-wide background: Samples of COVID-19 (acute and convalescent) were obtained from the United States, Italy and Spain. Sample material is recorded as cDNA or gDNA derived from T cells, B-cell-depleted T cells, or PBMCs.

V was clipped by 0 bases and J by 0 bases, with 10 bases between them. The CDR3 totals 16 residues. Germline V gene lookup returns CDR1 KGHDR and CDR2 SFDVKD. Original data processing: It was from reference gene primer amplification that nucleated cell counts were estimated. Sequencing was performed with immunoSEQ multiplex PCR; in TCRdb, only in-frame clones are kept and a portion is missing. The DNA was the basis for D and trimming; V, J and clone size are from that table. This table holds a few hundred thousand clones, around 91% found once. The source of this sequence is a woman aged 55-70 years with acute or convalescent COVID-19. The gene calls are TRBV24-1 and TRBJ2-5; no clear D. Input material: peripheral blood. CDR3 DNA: TGTGCCACCAGTGATTTGTCCGAGTCCGACCAAGAGACCCAGTACTTC. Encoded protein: CATSDLSESDQETQYF.